The T cell receptor (beta chain) under discussion was sequenced for a study of cytomegalovirus exposure and HLA in healthy donors. For this clone: The antigen is not known.

13 Jbeta primers and 60 Vbeta primers were used for the PCR. The data were produced by immunoSEQ multiplex PCR, yet TCRdb's version contains in-frame clones alone and is incomplete. The sample consists of about 110,000 clones, about 84% of them appearing once. V lost 5 bases and J lost 7, with 9 bases in between. The CDR3 is 12 residues long. Germline CDR1 LNHNV, CDR2 YYDKDF (reference sequence). Study conclusions and caveats: In vitro assays verified that a few CMV-associated chains recognized CMV antigens specifically.

This chain uses TRBV15 with TRBJ2-1; tentative D call: TRBD1 (6 bases). Sequences were obtained from PBMCs. The sequence came from a man aged 30 to 45 in good health and CMV-seronegative. CDR3 sequence reads: CATSLQGNEQFF. CDR3 nucleotide sequence: TGTGCCACCAGCTTACAGGGAAATGAGCAGTTCTTC. Variable domain in full (rest from reference TRBV15 and TRBJ2-1): DAMVIQNPRYQVTQFGKPVTLSCSQTLNHNVMYWYQQKSSQAPKLLFHYYDKDFNNEADTPDNFQSRRPNTSFCFLDIRSPGLGDTAMYLCATSLQGNEQFFGPGTRLTVL.